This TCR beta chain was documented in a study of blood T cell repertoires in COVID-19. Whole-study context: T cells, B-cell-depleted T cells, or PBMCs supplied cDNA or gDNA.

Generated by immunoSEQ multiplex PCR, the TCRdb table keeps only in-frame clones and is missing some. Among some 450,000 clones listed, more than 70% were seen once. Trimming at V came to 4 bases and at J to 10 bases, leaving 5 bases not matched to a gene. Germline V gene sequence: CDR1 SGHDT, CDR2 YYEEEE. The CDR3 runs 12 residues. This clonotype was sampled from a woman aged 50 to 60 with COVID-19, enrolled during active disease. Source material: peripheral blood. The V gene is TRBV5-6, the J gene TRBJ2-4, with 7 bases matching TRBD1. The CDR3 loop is CASSGNRGIQYF. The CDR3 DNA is TGTGCCAGCAGCGGGAACAGGGGAATTCAGTACTTC.